The clone carrying this TCR beta chain has a single count. Its antigen remains unidentified. Sequencing used immunoSEQ multiplex PCR; TCRdb keeps in-frame clones, though not all of them. Among tens of thousands of clones listed, 95% to 98% were seen once. The data stem from a study of siplizumab effects on memory and regulatory T cells. General observations from the study: Relative to controls at around 25%, mappable alloreactive CD4+ clones exhibited a mean Treg-derived proportion of 68.8% with siplizumab. Whether proliferating Tregs in siplizumab cultures suppress was not functionally confirmed.

Germline CDR1 and CDR2: PRHDT and FYEKMQ (reference sequence). The CDR3 length is 14 residues. The V and J ends lost 2 bases and 7 bases respectively, with 12 bases between them. The receptor was derived from a human donor in good health. The J gene is TRBJ1-5, the V gene TRBV13; D call uncertain. Sequencing was performed on naive CD8+ T cells sorted from blood. The CDR3 coding sequence is TGTGCCAGCAGCTTAATTTCAGGTAGCCAGCCCCAGCATTTT. It is translated as CASSLISGSQPQHF. The entire variable domain, with the rest obtained from reference TRBV13 and TRBJ1-5, is as follows: AAGVIQSPRHLIKEKRETATLKCYPIPRHDTVYWYQQGPGQDPQFLISFYEKMQSDKGSIPDRFSAQQFSDYHSELNMSSLELGDSALYFCASSLISGSQPQHFGDGTRLSIL.